These 11 T cell receptor beta chains were sequenced from one sample in a study of blood T cell repertoires in COVID-19. TCRdb keeps only in-frame clones here, not all; method: immunoSEQ multiplex PCR. In the table there are approximately 200,000 clones, approximately 89% of which are singletons. The sequencing input was PBMCs or T cells enriched from blood (not recorded which). Receptors originate from a middle-aged woman with acute COVID-19.

This chain uses TRBV7-2 with TRBJ2-1; D uncertain. The germline gives CDR1 SGHTA, CDR2 FQGNSA. Trimming took 1 base from V and 0 from J, leaving 10 bases between them. This CDR3 is built from 16 residues. CDR3 loop: CASSLDGKSSYNEQFF. CDR3 DNA sequence: TGTGCCAGCAGCTTAGACGGTAAGAGCTCCTACAATGAGCAGTTCTTC.

The chain recombines TRBV4-3 with TRBJ2-7; D is unresolved. Trimming shortened V by 3 bases and J by 2 bases, and 8 bases separated the two germline ends. Germline V gives CDR1 LGHNA, CDR2 YSLEER. The CDR3 sequence is 13 residues long. CDR3 loop: CASSQRIAYEQYF. CDR3 DNA sequence: TGCGCCAGCAGCCAGAGAATAGCCTACGAGCAGTACTTC.

The chain joins TRBV9 to TRBJ2-3; D might be TRBD2 (7 bases). Per the germline V gene, CDR1 is SGDLS and CDR2 is YYNGEE. V was shortened by 0 bases and J by 6 bases, with 17 bases between the two germline ends. The CDR3 length is 16 residues. The CDR3 loop reads CASSVVPPGGVDTQYF. The CDR3 nucleotides are TGTGCCAGCAGCGTAGTCCCTCCGGGGGGCGTGGATACGCAGTATTTT.

This chain connects TRBV3-1 (or the pseudogene TRBV3-2) to TRBJ1-1, with D uncertain. Trimming removed 4 bases from V and 8 bases from J, with 17 bases in between. CDR3 length equals 14 residues. From germline, CDR1 is LGHDT and CDR2 YNNKEL (reference sequence). DNA for the CDR3: TGTGCCAGCAGCCGGTTCAAGGAGGGAGTCGAAGCTTTCTTT. This codes for CASSRFKEGVEAFF.

The chain links TRBV19 to TRBJ1-3; possible D gene TRBD1, 5 bases. Trimming shortened V by 5 bases and J by 8 bases, and 16 bases separated the two germline ends. There are 14 residues in the CDR3. CDR1 is LNHDA, CDR2 SQIVND, per germline (reference sequence). The CDR3 coding sequence is TGTGCCAGTAGTTTGGGACTTCGAGGGGACACCATATATTTT. Its protein is CASSLGLRGDTIYF.

Comment on this clone: One end of the junction does not line up with germline, which may come from a read error. The chain uses TRBV4-1 and TRBJ1-4; TRBD1 is a possible D gene (6 bases). The V gene's germline CDR1 is MGHRA and CDR2 YSYEKL. The CDR3 contains 21 residues. CDR3: CASGQEQGPGRGVLSDEKLFF. The CDR3 DNA reads as TGCGCCAGCGGCCAAGAGCAGGGGCCGGGGCGGGGGGTCCTATCAGATGAAAAACTGTTTTTT.

V and J are TRBV27 and TRBJ2-2, with 10 positions matching TRBD1. CDR3 length equals 16 residues. Losses at the gene ends were 0 bases for V and 6 bases for J; bases not matched to a gene: 4. Germline V gives CDR1 MNHEY, CDR2 SMNVEV (reference sequence). The DNA for the CDR3 is TGTGCCAGCAGTTTATCGGGACAGGGGATTGCCGGGGAGCTGTTTTTT. Amino acid sequence: CASSLSGQGIAGELFF.

The chain links TRBV11-3 to TRBJ2-7; TRBD1 aligns across 11 bases. The CDR3 contains 15 residues. Trimming removed 5 bases from V and 7 bases from J; junction bases left unmatched: 10. Germline values: CDR1 SGHNT, CDR2 YENEEA. The DNA of the CDR3 is TGTGCCAGCAGCGCAAGGACAGGGGGCCTTAAGGAGCAGTACTTC. Its protein is CASSARTGGLKEQYF.

The CDR3 sequence: CASYSMGQGAAEQYF. CDR3 bases: TGTGCCAGCTATTCGATGGGACAGGGGGCGGCCGAGCAGTACTTC. This chain uses TRBV27 with TRBJ2-7; 12 positions agree with TRBD1. CDR1 and CDR2 from the germline V gene are MNHEY and SMNVEV (reference sequence). The J segment lost 6 bases and the V segment lost 8 bases, leaving 11 bases of the junction unmatched. This CDR3 is 15 amino acids long.

This clone was detected only a few times. J is TRBJ1-4 and V is TRBV27; a possible D gene is TRBD1 (6 bases). In germline, CDR1 is MNHEY, CDR2 SMNVEV (reference sequence). V dropped 6 bases and J dropped 6 bases, with 14 bases sitting between them. CDR3 length: 14 residues. CDR3 sequence (DNA): TGTGCCAGCAGGCCTGAACAGGGACATGAAAAACTGTTTTTT. Its translation: CASRPEQGHEKLFF.

This clone was recorded only once. V usage is TRBV2 and J usage is TRBJ1-6, with D unclear. V shed 7 bases and J shed 0 bases, with 10 bases lying between them. Germline V gene lookup returns CDR1 SNHLY and CDR2 FYNNEI. The CDR3 extends over 15 amino acids. CDR3 DNA sequence: TGTGCCAGCATGAAAAGGAGCTCCTATAATTCACCCCTCCACTTT. Its translation: CASMKRSSYNSPLHF.